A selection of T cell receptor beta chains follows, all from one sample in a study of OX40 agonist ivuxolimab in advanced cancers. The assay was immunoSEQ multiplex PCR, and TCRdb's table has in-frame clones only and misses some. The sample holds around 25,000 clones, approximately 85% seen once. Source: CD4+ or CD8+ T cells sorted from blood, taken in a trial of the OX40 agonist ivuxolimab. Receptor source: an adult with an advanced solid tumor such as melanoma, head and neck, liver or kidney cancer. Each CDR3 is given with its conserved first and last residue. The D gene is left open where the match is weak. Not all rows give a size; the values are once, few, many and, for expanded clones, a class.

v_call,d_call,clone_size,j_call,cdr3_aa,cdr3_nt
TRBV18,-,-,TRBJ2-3,CASSSRTAFDTQYF,TGTGCCAGCTCATCCCGGACAGCCTTCGATACGCAGTATTTT
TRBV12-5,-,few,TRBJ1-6,CASGLEGLDSPLHF,TGTGCTAGTGGTTTGGAGGGATTGGATTCACCCCTCCACTTT
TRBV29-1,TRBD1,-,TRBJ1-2,CSVEVGQGINYGYTF,TGCAGCGTTGAAGTGGGACAGGGCATCAACTATGGCTACACCTTC
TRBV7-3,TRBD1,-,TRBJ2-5,CASSSTGEETQYF,TGTGCCAGCAGTTCGACAGGGGAAGAGACCCAGTACTTC
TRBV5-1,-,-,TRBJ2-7,CASSLDREMGEQYF,TGCGCCAGCAGCTTGGATAGGGAAATGGGTGAGCAGTACTTC
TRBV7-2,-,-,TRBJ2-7,CASSLRGGGAEQYF,TGTGCCAGCAGCTTACGGGGCGGCGGGGCCGAGCAGTACTTC
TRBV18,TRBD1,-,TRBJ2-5,CASSLGQGMGLETQYF,TGTGCCAGCTCACTCGGACAGGGGATGGGTTTGGAGACCCAGTACTTC
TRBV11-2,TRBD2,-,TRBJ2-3,CASSPTSGVAPDTQYF,TGTGCCAGCAGCCCGACTAGCGGGGTTGCCCCAGATACGCAGTATTTT
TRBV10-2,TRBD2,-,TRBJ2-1,CASSATSGSYNEQFF,TGCGCCAGCAGTGCGACTAGCGGGAGCTACAATGAGCAGTTCTTC
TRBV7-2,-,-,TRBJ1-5,CASSLQGDSNQPQHF,TGTGCCAGCAGCCTCCAGGGAGATAGCAATCAGCCCCAGCATTTT
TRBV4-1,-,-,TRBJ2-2,CASSQPTGSAGELFF,TGCGCCAGCAGCCAACCCACAGGGTCCGCCGGGGAGCTGTTTTTT
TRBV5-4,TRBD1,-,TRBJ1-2,CASSFGTGGNYGYTF,TGTGCCAGCAGCTTCGGGACAGGGGGGAACTATGGCTACACCTTC
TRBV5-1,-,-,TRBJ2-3,CASSLGGSSTDTQYF,TGCGCCAGCAGCTTGGGCGGCTCCTCCACAGATACGCAGTATTTT
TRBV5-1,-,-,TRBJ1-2,CASSSQTNYGYTF,TGCGCCAGCAGCTCGCAAACTAACTATGGCTACACCTTC
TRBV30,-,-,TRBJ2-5,CAWSFRTAVRETQYF,TGTGCCTGGAGTTTCAGGACAGCTGTCAGGGAGACCCAGTACTTC
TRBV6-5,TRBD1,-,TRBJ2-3,CASRLGDRVGGTQYF,TGTGCCAGCAGGTTAGGGGACAGGGTTGGAGGTACGCAGTATTTT
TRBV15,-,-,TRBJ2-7,CATSPSGPSYEQYF,TGTGCCACCAGCCCGTCGGGGCCCTCCTACGAGCAGTACTTC
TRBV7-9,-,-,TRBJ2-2,CASSLDPRRNTGELFF,TGTGCCAGCAGCTTAGATCCGCGGAGGAACACCGGGGAGCTGTTTTTT
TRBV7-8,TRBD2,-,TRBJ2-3,CASSLELATDTQYF,TGTGCCAGCAGCTTAGAACTAGCGACAGATACGCAGTATTTT
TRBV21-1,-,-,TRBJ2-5,CASSKEVQETQYF,TGTGCCAGCAGCAAAGAGGTCCAAGAGACCCAGTACTTC
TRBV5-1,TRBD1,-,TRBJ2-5,CASSSGTGGYQETQYF,TGCGCCAGCAGCTCCGGGACAGGGGGGTACCAAGAGACCCAGTACTTC
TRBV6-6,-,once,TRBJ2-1,CASSYDREQFF,TGTGCCAGCAGTTACGATAGGGAGCAGTTCTTC
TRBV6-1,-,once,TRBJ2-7,CASSEQRGSYEQYF,TGTGCCAGCAGTGAACAAAGAGGTTCCTACGAGCAGTACTTC
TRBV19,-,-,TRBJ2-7,CASSSGIGEQYF,TGTGCCAGTAGTAGTGGGATTGGAGAGCAGTACTTC
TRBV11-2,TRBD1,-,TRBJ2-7,CASSQGQGSIGGYEQYF,TGTGCCAGCAGCCAGGGACAGGGTTCTATTGGGGGTTACGAGCAGTACTTC
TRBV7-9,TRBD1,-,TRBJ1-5,CASSLSGTGNQPQHF,TGTGCCAGCAGCTTGTCCGGGACAGGGAATCAGCCCCAGCATTTT
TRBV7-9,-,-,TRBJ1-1,CASSLKERANTEAFF,TGTGCCAGCAGCTTAAAAGAACGGGCGAACACTGAAGCTTTCTTT
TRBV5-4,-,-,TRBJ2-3,CASSLMSDTQYF,TGTGCCAGCAGCTTGATGTCAGATACGCAGTATTTT
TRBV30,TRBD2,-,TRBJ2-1,CAWSLGTSGSNEQFF,TGTGCCTGGAGCCTCGGGACTAGCGGGAGTAATGAGCAGTTCTTC